These T cell receptor beta chains were read from a single sample in a study of shared clonotypes between healthy human individuals. Assay: immunoSEQ multiplex PCR; the TCRdb copy retains only in-frame clones and omits some. The sample contains just over 2,000,000 clones, less than 95% of which appear only once. Sequenced material: naive CD8+ T cells sorted from blood. The source is a man younger than 30 in good health. The CDR3 runs from the conserved cysteine through the conserved F or W. Fields, in order: D gene, V gene, clone size, J gene, CDR3 length, CDR3 protein, CDR3 DNA. D genes are given only for firm matches. Clone size, where shown, is once, few, many, or a class for clones that have expanded.

NA,TRBV7-9,NA,TRBJ1-5,13,CASSPDGGRAQHF,TGTGCCAGCAGCCCAGACGGGGGAAGAGCCCAGCATTTT
NA,TRBV11-2,few,TRBJ2-3,15,CASSREGLAEDTQYF,TGTGCCAGCAGCCGTGAGGGACTGGCCGAGGATACGCAGTATTTT
NA,TRBV13,NA,TRBJ2-3,14,CASSRTEWSDTQYF,TGTGCCAGCAGCCGAACCGAGTGGTCCGATACGCAGTATTTT
NA,TRBV5-6,few,TRBJ2-7,17,CASSSLLRQEGPYEQYF,TGTGCCAGCAGCTCCCTACTAAGACAGGAGGGCCCCTACGAGCAGTACTTC
NA,TRBV5-4,NA,TRBJ2-7,12,CASSLGLAEQYF,TGTGCCAGCAGCCTAGGACTCGCCGAGCAGTACTTC
NA,TRBV7-9,NA,TRBJ2-3,13,CASSLSVFDEQYF,TGTGCCAGCAGCTTATCAGTTTTCGACGAGCAGTATTTT
NA,TRBV6-5,NA,TRBJ2-1,14,CASRKVGAYNEQFF,TGTGCCAGCCGAAAGGTGGGGGCCTACAATGAGCAGTTCTTC
TRBD1,TRBV27,once,TRBJ2-7,13,CASSKQGSYEQYF,TGTGCCAGCAGTAAACAGGGGTCCTACGAGCAGTACTTC
NA,TRBV9,NA,TRBJ2-6,16,CASSVSFRSGANVLTF,TGTGCCAGCAGCGTCTCATTCCGGTCTGGGGCCAACGTCCTGACTTTC
NA,TRBV5-1,NA,TRBJ2-7,15,CASSLGNGTTREQYF,TGCGCCAGCAGCTTGGGGAATGGGACCACCCGGGAGCAGTACTTC
NA,TRBV6-6,NA,TRBJ1-2,14,CASSNTDIDYGYTF,TGTGCCAGCAGCAACACGGACATAGACTATGGCTACACCTTC
TRBD1,TRBV5-1,NA,TRBJ2-2,17,CASSTYPGTEGTGELFF,TGCGCCAGTAGTACCTACCCCGGGACAGAAGGCACCGGGGAGCTGTTTTTT
TRBD1,TRBV9,NA,TRBJ1-4,14,CASSRTGVDEKLFF,TGTGCCAGCAGCCGGACAGGCGTGGACGAAAAACTGTTTTTT
NA,TRBV11-2,NA,TRBJ2-7,13,CATQGFFSYEQYF,TGTGCCACGCAGGGGTTCTTCTCCTACGAGCAGTACTTC
NA,TRBV30,NA,TRBJ2-3,13,CACRGAATDTQYF,TGTGCCTGTCGGGGGGCGGCCACAGATACGCAGTATTTT
TRBD1,TRBV9,NA,TRBJ1-1,13,CASSDGQGSEAFF,TGTGCCAGCAGCGACGGACAGGGTTCTGAAGCTTTCTTT
NA,TRBV7-3,NA,TRBJ2-1,15,CASSFLDGRTDEQFF,TGTGCCAGCAGCTTCCTGGATGGGAGGACGGATGAGCAGTTCTTC
NA,TRBV25-1,NA,TRBJ2-7,15,CASSEFEGEPYEQYF,TGTGCCAGCAGTGAATTCGAGGGAGAGCCCTACGAGCAGTACTTC
NA,TRBV27,NA,TRBJ2-7,13,CASSAGLLYEQYF,TGTGCCAGCAGTGCGGGACTGCTCTACGAGCAGTACTTC
NA,TRBV9,NA,TRBJ2-2,15,CASTSAGDWAGELFF,TGTGCCAGTACCAGTGCAGGGGATTGGGCCGGGGAGCTGTTTTTT
NA,TRBV2,NA,TRBJ2-7,16,CASRRGELSYSYEQYF,TGTGCCAGCCGGAGAGGGGAACTCTCGTATTCCTACGAGCAGTACTTC
NA,TRBV5-1,NA,TRBJ2-5,13,CASSYRVEETQYF,TGCGCCAGCAGCTACAGGGTTGAAGAGACCCAGTACTTC
TRBD2,TRBV27,NA,TRBJ2-7,12,CASAGETYEQYF,TGTGCCAGCGCGGGAGAGACGTACGAGCAGTACTTC
NA,TRBV7-9,NA,TRBJ2-1,15,CASSIISDDENEQFF,TGTGCCAGCAGTATAATATCCGACGACGAGAATGAGCAGTTCTTC
NA,TRBV21-1,NA,TRBJ2-1,12,CASISGGNEQFF,TGTGCCAGCATTTCAGGGGGGAATGAGCAGTTCTTC
NA,TRBV30,NA,TRBJ1-2,14,CAWSKEGEVYGYTF,TGTGCCTGGAGTAAGGAGGGGGAGGTCTATGGCTACACCTTC
NA,TRBV6-5,NA,TRBJ2-7,13,CASGPIEGNEQYF,TGTGCCAGCGGGCCGATTGAGGGCAACGAGCAGTACTTC
NA,TRBV6-6,NA,TRBJ1-1,10,CASGGTEAFF,TGTGCCAGCGGAGGAACTGAAGCTTTCTTT
NA,TRBV27,NA,TRBJ2-1,17,CASSSLGTGGDYNEQFF,TGTGCCAGCAGTTCCCTAGGAACTGGGGGAGATTACAATGAGCAGTTCTTC